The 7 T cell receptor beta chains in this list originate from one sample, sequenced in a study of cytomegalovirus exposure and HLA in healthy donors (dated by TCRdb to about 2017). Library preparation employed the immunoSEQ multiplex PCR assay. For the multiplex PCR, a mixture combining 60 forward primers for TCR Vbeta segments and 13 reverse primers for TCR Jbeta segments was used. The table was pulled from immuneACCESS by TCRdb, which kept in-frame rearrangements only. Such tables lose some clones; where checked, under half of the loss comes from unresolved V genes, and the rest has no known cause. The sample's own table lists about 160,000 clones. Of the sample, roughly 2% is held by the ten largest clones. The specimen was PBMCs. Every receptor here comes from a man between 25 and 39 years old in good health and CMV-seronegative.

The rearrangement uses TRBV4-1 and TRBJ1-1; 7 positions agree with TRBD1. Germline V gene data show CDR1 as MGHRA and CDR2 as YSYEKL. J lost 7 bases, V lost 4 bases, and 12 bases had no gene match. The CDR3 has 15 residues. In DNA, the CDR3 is TGCGCCAGCAGCCCGCGTGGACAGGCCTCAGATGAAGCTTTCTTT. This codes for CASSPRGQASDEAFF.

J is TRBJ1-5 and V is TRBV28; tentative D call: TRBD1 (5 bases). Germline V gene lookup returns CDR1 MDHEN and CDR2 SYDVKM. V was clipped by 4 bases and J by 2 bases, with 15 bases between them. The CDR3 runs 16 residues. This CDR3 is CASSSQGRTRNQPQHF. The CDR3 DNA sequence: TGTGCCAGCAGTTCCCAGGGAAGGACACGCAATCAGCCCCAGCATTTT.

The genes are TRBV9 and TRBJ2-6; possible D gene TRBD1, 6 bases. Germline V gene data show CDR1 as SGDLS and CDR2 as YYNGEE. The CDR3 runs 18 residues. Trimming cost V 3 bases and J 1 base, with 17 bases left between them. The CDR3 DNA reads TGTGCCAGCAGCGGTCAGGGGTTCACCAAGTCTGGGGCCAACGTCCTGACTTTC. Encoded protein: CASSGQGFTKSGANVLTF.

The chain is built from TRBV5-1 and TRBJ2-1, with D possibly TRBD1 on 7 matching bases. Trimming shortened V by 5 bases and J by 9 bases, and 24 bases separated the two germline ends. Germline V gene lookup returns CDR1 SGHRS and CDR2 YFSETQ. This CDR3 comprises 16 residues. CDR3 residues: CASSLLLQGGGGEQFF. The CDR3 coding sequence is TGCGCCAGCAGTTTACTACTCCAGGGGGGTGGGGGTGAGCAGTTCTTC.

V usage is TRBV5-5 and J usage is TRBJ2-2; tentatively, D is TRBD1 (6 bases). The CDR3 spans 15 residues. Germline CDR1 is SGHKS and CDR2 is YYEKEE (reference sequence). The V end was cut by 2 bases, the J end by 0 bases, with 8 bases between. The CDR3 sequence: CASSLSGANTGELFF. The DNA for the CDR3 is TGTGCCAGCAGCTTATCAGGGGCGAACACCGGGGAGCTGTTTTTT.

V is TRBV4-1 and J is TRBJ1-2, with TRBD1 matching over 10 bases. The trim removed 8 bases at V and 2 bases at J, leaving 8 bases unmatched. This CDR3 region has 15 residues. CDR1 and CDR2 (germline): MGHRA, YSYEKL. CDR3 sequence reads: CASGWTGGANYGYTF. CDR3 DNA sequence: TGCGCCAGCGGCTGGACAGGGGGTGCCAACTATGGCTACACCTTC.

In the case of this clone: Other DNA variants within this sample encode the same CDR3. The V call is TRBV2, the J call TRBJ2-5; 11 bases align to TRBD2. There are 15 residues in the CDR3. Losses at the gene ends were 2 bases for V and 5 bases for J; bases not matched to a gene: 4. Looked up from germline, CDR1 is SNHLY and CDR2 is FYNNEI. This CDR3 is CASSEPLAGGETQYF. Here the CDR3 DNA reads TGTGCCAGCAGTGAACCCCTAGCGGGAGGTGAGACCCAGTACTTC.